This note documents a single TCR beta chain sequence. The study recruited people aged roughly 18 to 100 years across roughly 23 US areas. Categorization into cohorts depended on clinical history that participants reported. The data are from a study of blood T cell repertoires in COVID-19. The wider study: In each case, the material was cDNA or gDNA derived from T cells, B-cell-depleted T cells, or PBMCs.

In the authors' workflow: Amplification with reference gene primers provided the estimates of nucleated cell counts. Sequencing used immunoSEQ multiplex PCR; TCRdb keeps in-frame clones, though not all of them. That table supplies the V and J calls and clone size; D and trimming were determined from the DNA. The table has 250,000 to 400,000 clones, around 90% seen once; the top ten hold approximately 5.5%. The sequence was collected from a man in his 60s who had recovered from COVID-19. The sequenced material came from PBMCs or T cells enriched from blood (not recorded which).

The CDR3 DNA reads TGTGCCAGCAGCGTAGCTACTTGGGCGGGAGGGAGGAAGGAGCAGTTCTTC. It encodes CASSVATWAGGRKEQFF. This chain uses TRBV9 with TRBJ2-1; 9 bases are a match to TRBD2. CDR1 and CDR2 (germline): SGDLS, YYNGEE. J gave up 10 bases and V 0 bases, and 14 bases lay outside the gene matches. This CDR3 is 17 amino acids long. Combining the CDR3 with reference TRBV9 and TRBJ2-1 gives the whole variable domain DSGVTQTPKHLITATGQRVTLRCSPRSGDLSVYWYQQSLDQGLQFLIQYYNGEERAKGNILERFSAQQFPDLHSELNLSSLELGDSALYFCASSVATWAGGRKEQFFGPGTRLTVL.